This paragraph reports one T cell receptor (beta chain). Its antigen is undetermined. No fewer than 5.5 micrograms of total RNA were isolated from every sample. A second about 7 to 11 cycle PCR used barcoded and J-beta primers. Unique molecular identifiers of 12 random nucleotides labeled each cDNA. TCRdb reprocessed the 5' RACE reads via MiXCR and lists one record per CDR3 protein. Of around 800,000 distinct CDR3 sequences detected, about half appear once; the ten largest clones hold about a sixth. This record comes from a study of blood T cells in healthy people across ages. At the level of the study: The capture of about one barcoded beta molecule per two T cells was achieved by template switching.

The CDR3 is 14 residues long. V lost 4 bases and J lost 3; bases outside the gene matches: 4. Germline V gene sequence: CDR1 SGHTA, CDR2 FQGNSA. Findings of the study overall: The long-lived group displayed more naive CD4+ cells, plus higher diversity, than the aged donors did.

This chain connects TRBV7-2 to TRBJ2-7; 9 nucleotides match TRBD1. The sequenced sample was blood. The source is a man aged 80 or over in good health. The CDR3 is CASSSRTGDYEQYF. The CDR3 region has the DNA TGTGCCAGCAGCTCGCGGACAGGGGACTACGAGCAGTACTTC.